Below are 9 T cell receptor beta chains sequenced from a single sample in a study of T cell clones after liver transplantation. Assay used: immunoSEQ multiplex PCR; TCRdb lists only in-frame clones, some missing. This repertoire shows about 100,000 clones, 75% to 90% found once; its top ten account for 0.99%. The input for sequencing was CD4+ T cells from blood, taken before liver transplant. These receptors were collected from a human donor who received a liver transplant.

The chain is built from TRBV7-6 and TRBJ1-1; D remains unclear. The CDR3 covers 14 residues. CDR1 is SGHVS, CDR2 FNYEAQ, per germline. Trimming shortened V by 2 bases and J by 1 base, and 8 bases separated the two germline ends. The CDR3 here is CASSLTGENTEAFF. The DNA for the CDR3 is TGTGCCAGCAGCTTAACGGGAGAGAACACTGAAGCTTTCTTT.

CDR3 sequence (DNA): TGCGCCAGCAGCTTCGGAGGAATCGGAGATACGCAGTATTTT. It encodes CASSFGGIGDTQYF. The gene calls are TRBV5-1 and TRBJ2-3; TRBD2 is a possible D gene (5 bases). Trimming cost V 2 bases and J 5 bases, with 12 bases left between them. The CDR3 is 14 amino acids. The germline gives CDR1 SGHRS, CDR2 YFSETQ. The full variable domain, with the rest looked up from reference TRBV5-1 and TRBJ2-3, is KAGVTQTPRYLIKTRGQQVTLSCSPISGHRSVSWYQQTPGQGLQFLFEYFSETQRNKGNFPGRFSGRQFSNSRSEMNVSTLELGDSALYLCASSFGGIGDTQYFGPGTRLTVL.

The V gene is TRBV7-2, the J gene TRBJ2-5; D is perhaps TRBD2 (5 bases). This CDR3 comprises 14 residues. Trimming pared 7 bases from V and 5 bases from J, leaving 17 bases between. Germline V gene data show CDR1 as SGHTA and CDR2 as FQGNSA. The CDR3 sequence: CASNPPGLGETQYF. CDR3 DNA: TGTGCCAGCAACCCCCCGGGGTTAGGGGAGACCCAGTACTTC.

This clone was counted between two and nine times. The V call is TRBV7-9, the J call TRBJ2-1; a possible D gene is TRBD2 (5 bases). The V and J ends lost 5 bases and 14 bases respectively, with 19 bases between them. Per the germline V gene, CDR1 is SEHNR and CDR2 is FQNEAQ (reference sequence). There are 13 residues in the CDR3. The CDR3 DNA is TGTGCCAGCAGCGATCCGGGCCCCCAGGAGGAGTTCTTC. It yields the protein CASSDPGPQEEFF.

The chain couples TRBV7-9 to TRBJ2-7; tentative D call: TRBD2 (6 bases). The CDR3 is made up of 15 amino acids. V was clipped by 1 base and J by 5 bases, with 15 bases between them. The germline V gene has CDR1 SEHNR and CDR2 FQNEAQ (reference sequence). As DNA, the CDR3 is TGTGCCAGCAGCTTAGGTTTAGGACTAAGCGACGAGCAGTACTTC. Its protein is CASSLGLGLSDEQYF.

The chain joins TRBV4-2 to TRBJ1-1, with D unresolved. Deletions cut 1 base from V and 1 base from J, with 7 bases between. CDR1 and CDR2 from the germline V gene are LGHNA and YNFKEQ. This CDR3 has 14 amino acids. The CDR3 DNA follows: TGTGCCAGCAGCCAAGGGACGAGGAACACTGAAGCTTTCTTT. This codes for CASSQGTRNTEAFF.

By its share, this clone is medium-sized. The chain links TRBV28 to TRBJ2-7; 9 positions match TRBD2. Trimming cost V 10 bases and J 3 bases; bases outside gene matches: 10. Per germline, CDR1 MDHEN and CDR2 SYDVKM. CDR3 length: 14 residues. The CDR3 loop reads CATKAGTSSYEQYF. The CDR3 DNA sequence: TGTGCCACCAAGGCCGGGACTAGCAGCTACGAGCAGTACTTC.

V is TRBV7-2 and J is TRBJ1-1, with TRBD1 as a possible D gene (5 bases). Germline CDR1 is SGHTA and CDR2 is FQGNSA. Trimming removed 5 bases from V and 11 bases from J, with 18 bases in between. The CDR3 runs to 13 residues. CDR3 region: CASSNTGTAGAFF. DNA of the CDR3: TGTGCCAGCAGCAACACCGGGACCGCGGGTGCTTTCTTT.

V and J are TRBV28 and TRBJ2-7; TRBD1 aligns across 7 bases. In germline, CDR1 is MDHEN, CDR2 SYDVKM. Trimming cost V 5 bases and J 3 bases; bases outside gene matches: 7. The CDR3 has 14 residues. As DNA, the CDR3 is TGTGCCAGCAGTAGACAGGGAAAAAACTACGAGCAGTACTTC. This codes for CASSRQGKNYEQYF.